Listed below are T cell receptor beta chains from one sample, sequenced in a study of blood T cell repertoires in COVID-19. Using immunoSEQ multiplex PCR, the repertoire was profiled, and TCRdb retains in-frame clones only, with some absent. The sample lists 60,000 to 90,000 clones; approximately 86% were seen once. The sample consisted of peripheral blood. Every receptor here comes from a human donor in a cohort sampled during active COVID-19. The conserved cysteine and the conserved F or W are not part of the CDR3 here.

length,J,V,CDR3
12,TRBJ1-2,TRBV5-1,ATSPNPSNYGYT
12,TRBJ1-5,TRBV10-3,AISPQGGNQPQH
12,TRBJ1-1,TRBV6-5,ASSYWTENTEAF
14,TRBJ1-6,TRBV5-1,ASSWQTGTANSPLH
13,TRBJ2-5,TRBV7-2,ASSLVSGGKETQY
14,TRBJ2-7,TRBV11-2,ASSLGAGQISYEQY
13,TRBJ1-5,TRBV6-5,ASSYSRRGHQPQH
14,TRBJ2-5,TRBV18,ASSTGGRAGGETQY
12,TRBJ2-3,TRBV7-9,ASSTREATDTQY
16,TRBJ2-1,TRBV2,ASSPGVAGVQSYNEQF
16,TRBJ2-1,TRBV5-1,ASTNRPLALSSYNEQF
12,TRBJ2-1,TRBV7-8,ASREGQPYNEQF
11,TRBJ1-1,TRBV2,ASSDLGGTEAF
11,TRBJ2-7,TRBV6-5,ASRDTSSYEQY
14,TRBJ2-6,TRBV6-2/TRBV6-3,ASSYRGAGGANVLT
11,TRBJ1-2,TRBV10-3,AISDPRWPGYT
13,TRBJ2-7,TRBV11-3,ASSKRGQSSYEQY
11,TRBJ2-1,TRBV20-1,SASPSAYNEQF
13,TRBJ2-7,TRBV9,ASSLEGQGRSEQY
15,TRBJ2-7,TRBV4-1,ASSQDLTPALSYEQY
14,TRBJ2-1,TRBV7-9,ASSPRLAGAYNEQF
12,TRBJ2-3,TRBV11-3,ASSLGRVADTQY
10,TRBJ2-5,TRBV25-1,ASSAGVETQY
15,TRBJ2-1,TRBV4-1,ASSQSESRGPVNEQF
11,TRBJ2-7,TRBV10-1,ASSRGPVYEQY
13,TRBJ2-1,TRBV5-1,ASSLSGQGYNEQF
14,TRBJ1-6,TRBV25-1,ASKPSGGSYNSPLH
10,TRBJ1-2,TRBV9,ASSLSNYGYT
14,TRBJ2-7,TRBV19,ASSLTGTWAIYEQY
13,TRBJ1-5,TRBV5-1,ASSFEGGWNQPQH
15,TRBJ2-3,TRBV4-2,ASSRRLAGESTDTQY
15,TRBJ2-3,TRBV11-2,ASSLTRLGGSTDTQY
12,TRBJ1-3,TRBV12-2,ASRLINSGNTIY
10,TRBJ2-5,TRBV2,ARRTGEETQY
13,TRBJ2-3,TRBV11-2,ASKSHSGSTDTQY
13,TRBJ2-1,TRBV10-3,AIRATGSRYGEQF
12,TRBJ2-1,TRBV18,ASSPNSSPNEQF
12,TRBJ2-5,TRBV7-9,ASSFTGGEETQY
12,TRBJ1-2,TRBV19,ASSLGTERYGYT
14,TRBJ2-7,TRBV4-1,ASSQERATRGYEQY
12,TRBJ1-6,TRBV6-5,ASRSGQGYSPLH
13,TRBJ2-7,TRBV7-8,ASSFGRSDTPVQY
11,TRBJ2-7,TRBV28,ASSLGQNYEQY
11,TRBJ1-5,TRBV2,ASSENLNQPQH
11,TRBJ2-3,TRBV30,AWKQGIEDTQY
13,TRBJ2-1,TRBV3-1/TRBV3-2,ASSLTSSDYNEQF